The 5 T cell receptor beta chains below were found in one sample sequenced in a study of response to subunit inactivated influenza vaccine. TCRdb itself ran the RT-PCR reads through MiXCR, one entry per CDR3 protein. Among hundreds of thousands of distinct CDR3 sequences, about 18% were seen once, and the ten largest hold approximately 11%. Material: PBMCs from blood, obtained around 5 days after vaccination. These receptors originate from a man in his forties or fifties who received an inactivated influenza vaccine.

The chain links TRBV27 to TRBJ2-7; the match to TRBD2 covers 14 bases. This CDR3 has 20 amino acids. Germline V gives CDR1 MNHEY, CDR2 SMNVEV (reference sequence). After removal of 5 bases from V and 7 bases from J, the junction contained 22 bases not matched to a gene. CDR3 sequence: CASSPRSGGLAGVGTWEQYF. Written as DNA, the CDR3 is TGTGCCAGCAGTCCTCGGTCAGGGGGACTAGCGGGAGTGGGTACTTGGGAGCAGTACTTC.

The chain is built from TRBV9 and TRBJ1-3, with no clear D. V was shortened by 0 bases and J by 3 bases, with 16 bases between the two germline ends. Germline loops: CDR1 SGDLS, CDR2 YYNGEE. This CDR3 region has 17 residues. As DNA, the CDR3 is TGTGCCAGCAGCGTAGGAGCGGGTCCTGAGGTTGGAAACACCATATATTTT. Its protein is CASSVGAGPEVGNTIYF.

The chain is built from TRBV5-1 and TRBJ2-7; 10 nucleotides agree with TRBD1. The CDR3 spans 14 residues. The germline CDR1 and CDR2 sequences are SGHRS and YFSETQ. V was clipped by 2 bases and J by 7 bases; unmatched bases: 6. The CDR3 reads CASSFGTGVEEQYF. As DNA, the CDR3 is TGCGCCAGCAGCTTCGGGACAGGGGTCGAAGAGCAGTACTTC.

The chain is built from TRBV28 and TRBJ1-3; D not certain. V was trimmed by 5 bases and J by 7 bases, leaving 12 bases between them. The germline gives CDR1 MDHEN, CDR2 SYDVKM. The CDR3 runs to 13 residues. CDR3 loop: CASSLMYGNTIYF. CDR3 sequence (DNA): TGTGCCAGCAGTCTCATGTACGGCAACACCATATATTTT.

This clonotype was detected a few times. The rearrangement links TRBV11-2 to TRBJ1-6; 7 bases fit TRBD1. V gave up 6 bases and J gave up 6 bases; unmatched junction bases: 11. This CDR3 has 16 residues. The germline V gene has CDR1 SGHAT and CDR2 FQNNGV. CDR3 DNA sequence: TGTGCCAGCAGACCGAATAAGGGGACAGTTAATTCACCCCTCCACTTT. This codes for CASRPNKGTVNSPLHF.